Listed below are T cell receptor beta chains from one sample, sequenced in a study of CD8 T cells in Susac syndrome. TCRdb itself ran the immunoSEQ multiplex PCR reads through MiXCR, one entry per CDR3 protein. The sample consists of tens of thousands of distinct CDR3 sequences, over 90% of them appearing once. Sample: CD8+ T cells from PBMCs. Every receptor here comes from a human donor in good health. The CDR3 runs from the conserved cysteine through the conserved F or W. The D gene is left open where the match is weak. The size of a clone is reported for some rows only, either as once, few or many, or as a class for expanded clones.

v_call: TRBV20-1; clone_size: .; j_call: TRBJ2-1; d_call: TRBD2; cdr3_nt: TGCAGTGCGCCCCGGGGACTAGCGGGAGTCGGGGTCTACTACAATGAGCAGTTCTTC; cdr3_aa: CSAPRGLAGVGVYYNEQFF
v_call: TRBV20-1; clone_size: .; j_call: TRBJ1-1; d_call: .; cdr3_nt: TGCAGTGTGTACAGGGCTGGCCGGTGGGACACTGAAGCTTTCTTT; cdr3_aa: CSVYRAGRWDTEAFF
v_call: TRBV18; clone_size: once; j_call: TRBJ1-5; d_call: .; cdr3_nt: TGTGCCAGCTCACCACCGGAGGATTATAGCAATCAGCCCCAGCATTTT; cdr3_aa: CASSPPEDYSNQPQHF
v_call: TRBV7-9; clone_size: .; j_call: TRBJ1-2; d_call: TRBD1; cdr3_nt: TGTGCCGGCGACAGGGCGTGGTATGGCTACACCTTC; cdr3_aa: CAGDRAWYGYTF
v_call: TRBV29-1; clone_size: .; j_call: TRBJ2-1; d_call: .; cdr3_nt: TGCAGCGTTGTTTTCGACAATGAGCAGTTCTTC; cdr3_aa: CSVVFDNEQFF
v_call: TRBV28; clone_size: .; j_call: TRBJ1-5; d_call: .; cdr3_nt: TGTGCCAGCAGTCGCAGGGCTCAGCCCCAGCATTTT; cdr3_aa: CASSRRAQPQHF
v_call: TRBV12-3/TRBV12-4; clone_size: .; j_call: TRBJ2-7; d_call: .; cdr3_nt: TGTGCCAGCAGTCCTTATAAGAGCTACGAGCAGTACTTC; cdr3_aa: CASSPYKSYEQYF
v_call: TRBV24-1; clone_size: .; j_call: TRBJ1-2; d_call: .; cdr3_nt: TGTGCCACCAGTGATTTGGGGGCACTGGGCTACACCTTC; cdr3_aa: CATSDLGALGYTF
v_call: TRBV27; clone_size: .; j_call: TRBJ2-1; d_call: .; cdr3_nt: TGTGCCAGCACCCCGGGACGGACCTACAATGAGCAGTTCTTC; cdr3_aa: CASTPGRTYNEQFF
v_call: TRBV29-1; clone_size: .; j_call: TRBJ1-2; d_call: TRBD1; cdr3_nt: TGCAGCGTCCTTGGAGGGGACAGCCTCTATGGCTACACCTTC; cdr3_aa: CSVLGGDSLYGYTF
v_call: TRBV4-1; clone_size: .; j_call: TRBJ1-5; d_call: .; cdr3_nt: TGCGCCAGCAGCCAGGGCCGATCAGGATCTGGGCCCCAGCATTTT; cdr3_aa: CASSQGRSGSGPQHF
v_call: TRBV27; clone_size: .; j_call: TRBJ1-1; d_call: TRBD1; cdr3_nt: TGTGCCAGCAGTCCGGACAGGGGGAACACTGAAGCTTTCTTT; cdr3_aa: CASSPDRGNTEAFF
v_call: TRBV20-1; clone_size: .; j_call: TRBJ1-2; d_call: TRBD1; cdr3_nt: TGCAGTGCTAGAGATCTACAGGGGGCGTATTTAGCTAACTATGGCTACACCTTC; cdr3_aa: CSARDLQGAYLANYGYTF
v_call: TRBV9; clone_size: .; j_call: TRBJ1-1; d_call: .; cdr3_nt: TGTGCCAGCAGCGTAGCAGATACGAAAGCTTTCTTT; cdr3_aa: CASSVADTKAFF
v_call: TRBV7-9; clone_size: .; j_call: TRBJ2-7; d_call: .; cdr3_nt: TGTGCCAGCAGCTTAGACTCTGGGGTTGTAAAGCAGTACTTC; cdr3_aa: CASSLDSGVVKQYF
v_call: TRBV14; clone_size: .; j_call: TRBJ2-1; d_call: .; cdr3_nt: TGTGCCAGCAGCCAACGGTCCCCTTACAATGAGCAGTTCTTC; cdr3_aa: CASSQRSPYNEQFF
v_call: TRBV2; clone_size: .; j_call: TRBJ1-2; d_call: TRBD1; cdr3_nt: TGTGCCAGCACACAAGGGGACCCACAGGGGGGTAGCTATGGCTACACCTTC; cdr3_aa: CASTQGDPQGGSYGYTF
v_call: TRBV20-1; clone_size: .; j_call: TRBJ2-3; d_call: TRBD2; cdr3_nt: TGCAGTGCTAGAAGGGGCGACCTGGGACTAGCGGTGACCGTGGCTAGCACAGATACGCAGTATTTT; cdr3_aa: CSARRGDLGLAVTVASTDTQYF
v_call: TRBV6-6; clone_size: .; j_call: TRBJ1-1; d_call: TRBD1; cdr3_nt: TGTGCCAGCAGCCATAAACAGGGGACTGAAGCTTTCTTT; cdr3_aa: CASSHKQGTEAFF
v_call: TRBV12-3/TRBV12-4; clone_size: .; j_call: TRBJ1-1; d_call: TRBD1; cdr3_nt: TGTGCCAGCAGTTTGGACAGGGAAAGGACTGAAGCTTTCTTT; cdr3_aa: CASSLDRERTEAFF
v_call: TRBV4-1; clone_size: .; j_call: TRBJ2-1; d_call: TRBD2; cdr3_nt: TGCGCCAGCAGCCAAGATCAGCGGGAGGGCTTCTATGAGCAGTTCTTC; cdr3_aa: CASSQDQREGFYEQFF
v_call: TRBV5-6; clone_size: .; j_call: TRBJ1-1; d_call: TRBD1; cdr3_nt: TGTGCCAGCAGCTTAGGACAGGGGGGAGTGAACACTGAAGCTTTCTTT; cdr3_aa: CASSLGQGGVNTEAFF
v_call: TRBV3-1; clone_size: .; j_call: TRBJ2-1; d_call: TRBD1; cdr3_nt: TGTGCCAGCAGCCAACAAGGGTGGGACAGCCCCTACAATGAGCAGTTCTTC; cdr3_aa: CASSQQGWDSPYNEQFF
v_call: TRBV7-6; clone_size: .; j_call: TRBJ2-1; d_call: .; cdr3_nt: TGTGCCAGCAGGCCGGGGCTGCTGTCCTACAATGAGCAGTTCTTC; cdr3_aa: CASRPGLLSYNEQFF
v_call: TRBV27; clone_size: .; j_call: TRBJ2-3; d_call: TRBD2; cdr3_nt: TGTGCCAGCAGTTTAGTGGGGACTAGCGGCACAGATACGCAGTATTTT; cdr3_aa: CASSLVGTSGTDTQYF
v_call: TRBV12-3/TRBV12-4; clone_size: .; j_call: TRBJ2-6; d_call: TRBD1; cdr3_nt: TGTGCCAGCCGTGTAACCCCGGGACAGGGAGCCTCTGGGGCCAACGTCCTGACTTTC; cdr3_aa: CASRVTPGQGASGANVLTF
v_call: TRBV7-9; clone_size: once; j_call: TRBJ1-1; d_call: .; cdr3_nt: TGTGCCACCAAGCGGGCGGGTAGGATAACTGAAGCTTTCTTT; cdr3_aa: CATKRAGRITEAFF
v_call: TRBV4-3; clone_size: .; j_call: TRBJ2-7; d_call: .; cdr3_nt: TGCGCCAGCAGCCATGGCTACGAGCAGTACTTC; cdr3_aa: CASSHGYEQYF
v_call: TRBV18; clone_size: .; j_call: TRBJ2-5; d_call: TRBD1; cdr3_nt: TGTGCCAGCTCACCTCCGCCCTGGGACAGGGAGAGGCAAGAGACCCAGTACTTC; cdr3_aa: CASSPPPWDRERQETQYF
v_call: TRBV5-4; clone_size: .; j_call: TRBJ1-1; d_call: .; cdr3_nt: TGTGCCAGCAGCTCCCACCTCGACACTGAAGCTTTCTTT; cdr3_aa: CASSSHLDTEAFF
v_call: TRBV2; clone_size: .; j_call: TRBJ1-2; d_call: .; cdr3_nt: TGTGCCAGCAGGGGCCCCTATGGCTACACCTTC; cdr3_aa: CASRGPYGYTF
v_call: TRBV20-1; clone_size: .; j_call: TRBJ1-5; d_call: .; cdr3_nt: TGCAGTGCTCCCCCGCCGCCCCCTTGGGTGAATTATCAGCCCCAGCATTTT; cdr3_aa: CSAPPPPPWVNYQPQHF
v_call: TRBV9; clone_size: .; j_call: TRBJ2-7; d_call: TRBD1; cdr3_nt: TGTGCCAGCAGCGCGACAGGGGCGACCTACGAGCAGTACTTC; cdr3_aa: CASSATGATYEQYF
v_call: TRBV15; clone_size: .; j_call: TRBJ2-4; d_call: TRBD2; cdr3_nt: TGTGCCACCAGCAGAGGAGGCGGGGGGGCTATTGACATTCAGTACTTC; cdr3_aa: CATSRGGGGAIDIQYF
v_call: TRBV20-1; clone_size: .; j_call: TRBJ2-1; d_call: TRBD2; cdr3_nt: TGCAGTGCAAGGACTAGGTCCTACAATGAGCAGTTCTTC; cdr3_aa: CSARTRSYNEQFF
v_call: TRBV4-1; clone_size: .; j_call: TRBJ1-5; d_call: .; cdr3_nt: TGCGCCAGCAGCCAAGGTGGCGGAGGTCAGCCCCAGCATTTT; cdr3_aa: CASSQGGGGQPQHF
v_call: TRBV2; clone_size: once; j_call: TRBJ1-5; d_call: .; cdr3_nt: TGTGCCAGCAGTCGCTGGGGTGATAGCAATCAGCCCCAGCATTTT; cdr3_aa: CASSRWGDSNQPQHF
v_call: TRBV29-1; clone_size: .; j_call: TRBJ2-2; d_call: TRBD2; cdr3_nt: TGCAGCGTGACTCCGACTAGCGGGAGGACCGCCGGGGAGCTGTTTTTT; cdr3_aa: CSVTPTSGRTAGELFF
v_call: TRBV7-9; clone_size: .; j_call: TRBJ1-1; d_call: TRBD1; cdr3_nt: TGTGCCAGCAGCTTGACAGGGTGGAACACTGAAGCTTTCTTT; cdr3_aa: CASSLTGWNTEAFF
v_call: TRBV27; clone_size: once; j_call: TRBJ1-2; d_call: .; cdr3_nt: TGTGCCAGCAGTTTTAAGGGGGTCACCTATGGCTACACCTTC; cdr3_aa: CASSFKGVTYGYTF
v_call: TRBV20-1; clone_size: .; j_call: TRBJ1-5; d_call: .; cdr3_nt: TGCAGTGCTACGGACAGACGGAATAGCAATCAGCCCCAGCATTTT; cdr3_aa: CSATDRRNSNQPQHF
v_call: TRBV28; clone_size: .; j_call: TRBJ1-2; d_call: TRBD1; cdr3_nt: TGTGCCAGCAGGGGACAGGGAGGGGGCTATGGCTACACCTTC; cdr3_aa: CASRGQGGGYGYTF
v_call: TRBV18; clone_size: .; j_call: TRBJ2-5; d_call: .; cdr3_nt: TGTGCCAGCTCACCTGGGGGCAGGGGAGAGACCCAGTACTTC; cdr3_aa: CASSPGGRGETQYF
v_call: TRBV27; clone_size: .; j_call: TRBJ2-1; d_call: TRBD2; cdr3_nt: TGTGCCAGCGGGCGCGGGAGTGGCAATGAGCAGTTCTTC; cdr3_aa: CASGRGSGNEQFF
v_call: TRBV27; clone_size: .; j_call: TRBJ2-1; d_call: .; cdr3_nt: TGTGCCAGCAGTTTTGGCGCCAATGAGCAGTTCTTC; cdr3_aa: CASSFGANEQFF